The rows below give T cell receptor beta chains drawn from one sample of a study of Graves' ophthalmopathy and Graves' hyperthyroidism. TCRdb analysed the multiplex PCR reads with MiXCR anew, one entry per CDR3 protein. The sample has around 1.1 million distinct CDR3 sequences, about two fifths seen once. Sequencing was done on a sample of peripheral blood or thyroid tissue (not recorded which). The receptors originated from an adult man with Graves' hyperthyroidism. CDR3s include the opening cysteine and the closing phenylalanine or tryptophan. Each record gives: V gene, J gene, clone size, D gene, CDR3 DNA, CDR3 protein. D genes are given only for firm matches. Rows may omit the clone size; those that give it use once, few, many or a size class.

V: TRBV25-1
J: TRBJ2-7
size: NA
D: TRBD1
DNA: TGTGCCAGCAGTGTATCGCCAGGACAGGGATATCTCAGAGGCGACGAGCAGTACTTC
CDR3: CASSVSPGQGYLRGDEQYF

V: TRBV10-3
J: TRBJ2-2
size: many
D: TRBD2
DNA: TGTGCCGTCTCTCGGGGGGATTTGAACACCGGGGAGCTGTTTTTT
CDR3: CAVSRGDLNTGELFF

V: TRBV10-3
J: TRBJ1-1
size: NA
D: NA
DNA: TGTGCCACTAAAGGAGGACCCCTGAACACTGAAGCTTTCTTT
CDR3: CATKGGPLNTEAFF

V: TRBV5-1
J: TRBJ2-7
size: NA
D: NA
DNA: TGTGCCAGCGTAGGGCAGGGACGGCGCTACGAGCAGTACTTC
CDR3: CASVGQGRRYEQYF

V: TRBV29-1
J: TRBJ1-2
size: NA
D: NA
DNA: TGCAGCGTTGAAGATCTTAGGAGGGCGAACACCTTC
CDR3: CSVEDLRRANTF

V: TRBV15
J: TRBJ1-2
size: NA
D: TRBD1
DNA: TGTGCCACCAGCAGAGATCGAGGGGGGACAGCTCGCGGCTACACCTTC
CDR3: CATSRDRGGTARGYTF

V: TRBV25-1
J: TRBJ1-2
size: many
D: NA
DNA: TGTGCCAGCCGGAACGCAGGGCTTAACTATGGCTACACCTTC
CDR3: CASRNAGLNYGYTF

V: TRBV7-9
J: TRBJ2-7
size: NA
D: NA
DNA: TGTGCCAGCAGTCGCCCCCAGGGCTACGAGCAGTACTTC
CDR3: CASSRPQGYEQYF

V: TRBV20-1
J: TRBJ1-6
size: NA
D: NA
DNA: TGCAGTGCTATGGTGGCTAAAAATTCACCCCTCCACTTT
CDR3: CSAMVAKNSPLHF

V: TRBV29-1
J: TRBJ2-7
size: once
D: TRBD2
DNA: TGCAGCGTTTTTACGGGGACTAGGGACTACGAGCAGTACTTC
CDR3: CSVFTGTRDYEQYF

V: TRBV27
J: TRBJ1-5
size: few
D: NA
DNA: TGTGCCAGCAGTGTCAGAACAGGGTACAATCAGCCCCAGCATTTT
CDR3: CASSVRTGYNQPQHF

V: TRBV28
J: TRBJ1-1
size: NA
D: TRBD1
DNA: TGTGCCAGCAGCCAAACAGGGGCCCCCCATGAAGCTTTCTTT
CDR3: CASSQTGAPHEAFF

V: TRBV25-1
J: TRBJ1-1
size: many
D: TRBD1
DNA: TGTGCCAGCAGAAAACGAGGGGGCATTAACACTGAAGCTTTCTTT
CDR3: CASRKRGGINTEAFF

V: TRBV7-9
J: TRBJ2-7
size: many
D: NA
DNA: TGTGCCAGCAGCTTAGATACCGACGAGCAGTACTTC
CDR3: CASSLDTDEQYF

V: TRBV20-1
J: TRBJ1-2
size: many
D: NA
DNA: TGCAGTGCTAGAACGGGGCCGGTGGACTATGGCTACACCTTC
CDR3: CSARTGPVDYGYTF

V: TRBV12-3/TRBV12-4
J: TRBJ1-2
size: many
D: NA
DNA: TGTGCCAGCAGTGTCGTGGAGGGCTCCCACTATGGCTACACCTTC
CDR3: CASSVVEGSHYGYTF

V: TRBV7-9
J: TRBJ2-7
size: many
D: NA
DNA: TGTGCCAGCAGCCCCACGGGGCTAGCTTCCTACGAGCAGTACTTC
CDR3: CASSPTGLASYEQYF

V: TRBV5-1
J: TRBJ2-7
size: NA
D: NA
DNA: TGCGCCAGCAGGGAGGCGGGGGCACGCACAGATACGCAGTACTTC
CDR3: CASREAGARTDTQYF

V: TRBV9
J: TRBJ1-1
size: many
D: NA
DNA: TGTGCCAGCAGCGTAGCGCAGGAGAACACTGAAGCTTTCTTT
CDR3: CASSVAQENTEAFF

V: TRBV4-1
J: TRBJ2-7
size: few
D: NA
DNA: TGCGCCAGCAGCCAAGTAGGCTTTGAGGGGACCTACGAGCAGTACTTC
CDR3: CASSQVGFEGTYEQYF

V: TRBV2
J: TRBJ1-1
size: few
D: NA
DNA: TGTGCCAGCCAGCGGGAGGTCACTGAAGCTTTCTTT
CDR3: CASQREVTEAFF

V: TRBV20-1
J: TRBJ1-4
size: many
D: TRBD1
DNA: TGCAGCCTCGCATCGTCCGGGACAGAAACAACTAATGAAAAACTGTTTTTT
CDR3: CSLASSGTETTNEKLFF

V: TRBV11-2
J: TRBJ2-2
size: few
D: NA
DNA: TGTGCCAGCAGCTTATATGTGGGGAGTCTAATTCACGGGGAGCTGTTTTTT
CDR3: CASSLYVGSLIHGELFF

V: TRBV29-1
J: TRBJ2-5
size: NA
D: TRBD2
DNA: TGCAGCGTTGAGTCCTCGGGGGGACTTACAGAGACCCAGTACTTC
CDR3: CSVESSGGLTETQYF

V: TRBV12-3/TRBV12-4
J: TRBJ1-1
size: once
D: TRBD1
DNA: TGTGCCAGCAGTTTCCACAGGGGAGCTTTCTTT
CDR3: CASSFHRGAFF

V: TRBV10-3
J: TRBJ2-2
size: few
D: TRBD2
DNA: TGTGCCATCAGGGCTAGCGGGAACACCGGGGAGCTGTTTTTT
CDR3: CAIRASGNTGELFF

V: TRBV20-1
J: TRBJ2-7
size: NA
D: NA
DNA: TGCAGTGCCAGCAGTTACCCCTTGGACAGAAGCTCCTACGAGCAGTACTTC
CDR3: CSASSYPLDRSSYEQYF

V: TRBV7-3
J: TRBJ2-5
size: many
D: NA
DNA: TGTGCCAGCAGCTTAGCCGAACCCGGGACCCAGTACTTC
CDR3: CASSLAEPGTQYF

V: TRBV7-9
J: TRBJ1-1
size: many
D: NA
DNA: TGTGCCAGCACCCCGGGAGGGGGCACTGAAGCTTTCTTT
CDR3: CASTPGGGTEAFF

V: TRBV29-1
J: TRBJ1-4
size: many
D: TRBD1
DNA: TGCAGCGTCGCAGGGGGGGGCTTTAATGAAAAACTGTTTTTT
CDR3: CSVAGGGFNEKLFF

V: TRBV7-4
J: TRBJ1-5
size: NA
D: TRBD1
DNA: TGTGCCAGCAGTGGTGGGGACAGGGGTCAGACCCAGCATTTT
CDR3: CASSGGDRGQTQHF

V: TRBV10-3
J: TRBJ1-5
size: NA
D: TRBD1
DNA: TGTGCCATCAGCCGAGGGGACAGAGATCAGCCCCAGCATTTT
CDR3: CAISRGDRDQPQHF

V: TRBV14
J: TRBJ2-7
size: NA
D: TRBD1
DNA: TGTGCCAGCAGCCACCGGGACAGGGGACCCTACGAGCAGTACTTC
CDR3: CASSHRDRGPYEQYF

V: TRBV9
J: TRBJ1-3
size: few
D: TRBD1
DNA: TGTGCCAGCAGCGTAGCGGACAGGGCTGGAAGTCGAAACACCATATATTTT
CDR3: CASSVADRAGSRNTIYF

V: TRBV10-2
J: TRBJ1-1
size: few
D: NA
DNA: TGCGCCAGCGTACAGGGAGAAGCTTTCTTT
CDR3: CASVQGEAFF

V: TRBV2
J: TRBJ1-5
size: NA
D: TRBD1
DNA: TGTGCCAGCAGTCCCCAAGGAGGGGGCTATCAGCCCCAGCATTTT
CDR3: CASSPQGGGYQPQHF

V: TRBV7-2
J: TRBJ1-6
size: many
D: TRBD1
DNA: TGTGCCAGCAGCTGGGGACAGCGCTTTAGCTCCTATAATTCACCCCTCCACTTT
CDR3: CASSWGQRFSSYNSPLHF

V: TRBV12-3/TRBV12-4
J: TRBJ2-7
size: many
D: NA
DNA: TGTGCCAGCAGTGCCACCAGCCAACTCTCCTACGAGCAGTACTTC
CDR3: CASSATSQLSYEQYF

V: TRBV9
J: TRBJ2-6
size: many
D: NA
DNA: TGTGCCAGCGCACTTCGGGGGTCTGGGGCCAACGTCCTGACTTTC
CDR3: CASALRGSGANVLTF

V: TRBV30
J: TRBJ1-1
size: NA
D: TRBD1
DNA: TGTGCCTGGAGCGACAGGGGTGAAGCTTTCTTT
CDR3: CAWSDRGEAFF

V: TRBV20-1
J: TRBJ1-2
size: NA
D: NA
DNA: TGCAGTGCCAGAGGAGGGAGTGGAGCTAACTATGGCTACACCTTC
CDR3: CSARGGSGANYGYTF

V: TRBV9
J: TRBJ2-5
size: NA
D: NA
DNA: TGTGCCAGCAGCGTAGACGGTTATCGCGAGACCCAGTACTTC
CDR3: CASSVDGYRETQYF

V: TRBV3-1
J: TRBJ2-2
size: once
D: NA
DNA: TGTGCCAGCAATTCAGTGGAGAACACCGGGGAGCTGTTTTTT
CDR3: CASNSVENTGELFF

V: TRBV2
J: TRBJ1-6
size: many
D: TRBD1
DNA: TGTGCCAGCAGTGCGAGGACAGGGGTGGAATCACCCCTCCACTTT
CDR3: CASSARTGVESPLHF

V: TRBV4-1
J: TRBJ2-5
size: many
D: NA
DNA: TGCGCCAGCAGCCAACTCGGCGCCCACGCCCAGTACTTC
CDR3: CASSQLGAHAQYF

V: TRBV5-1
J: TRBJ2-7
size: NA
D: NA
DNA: TGCGCCAGCAGCTTGAAGGGCAGGTACGAGCAGTACTTC
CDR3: CASSLKGRYEQYF

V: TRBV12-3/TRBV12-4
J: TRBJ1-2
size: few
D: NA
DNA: TGTGCCAGCAGTTTTGGCCTCATAGCTAACTATGGCTACACCTTC
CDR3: CASSFGLIANYGYTF

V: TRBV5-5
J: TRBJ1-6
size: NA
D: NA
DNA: TGTGCCAGCATGACTAGGTCCTATAATTCACCCCTCCACTTT
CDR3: CASMTRSYNSPLHF

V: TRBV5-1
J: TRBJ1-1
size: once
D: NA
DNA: TGCGCCAGCAGCACGGGGGCAGGGGATGAAGCTTTCTTT
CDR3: CASSTGAGDEAFF

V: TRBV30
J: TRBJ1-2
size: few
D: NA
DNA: TGTGCCTGGACCCCAATGGGACGGAGCTATGGCTACACCTTC
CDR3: CAWTPMGRSYGYTF

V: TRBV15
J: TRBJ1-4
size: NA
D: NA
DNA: TGTGCCACCAGCAGTTCGGGTATGGCTAATGAAAAACTGTTTTTT
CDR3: CATSSSGMANEKLFF

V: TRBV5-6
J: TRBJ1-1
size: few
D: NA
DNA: TGTGCCAGCAGCGACTCAGGGGTTAGTGAAGCTTTCTTT
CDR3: CASSDSGVSEAFF

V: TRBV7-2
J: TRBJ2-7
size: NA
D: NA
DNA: TGTGCCAGCAGCACATCCGGGACCGGGAGTGGTGCGCAGTACTTC
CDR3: CASSTSGTGSGAQYF

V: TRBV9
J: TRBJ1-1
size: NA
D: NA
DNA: TGTGCCAGCACATCTTGGAACACTGAAGCTTTCTTT
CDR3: CASTSWNTEAFF

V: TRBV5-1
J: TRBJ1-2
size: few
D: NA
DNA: TGCGCCAGCAGCGAGGGCCTCAACTATGGCTACACCTTC
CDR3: CASSEGLNYGYTF